This TCR beta chain was obtained from a study of identical twins. The CDR3 totals 17 residues. V gave up 3 bases and J gave up 4 bases; unmatched junction bases: 12. TCRdb analysed the 5' RACE reads with MiXCR anew, one entry per CDR3 protein. Of about 460,000 distinct CDR3 sequences listed, 12% to 15% are singletons. This clonotype was found a few times. These data were also reused for a study on yellow fever vaccine responses in identical twins.

The chain recombines TRBV12-3 or TRBV12-4 with TRBJ1-2, with 9 bases lining up with TRBD1. The TCR was taken from a woman aged 18-35 years in good health. The sample taken for sequencing was CD4+ T cells sorted from blood. For the CDR3, the DNA is TGTGCCAGCAGTTTCGCGACAGGGGGTCCCTATAGCTATGGCTACACCTTC. Its protein product is CASSFATGGPYSYGYTF.